A selection of T cell receptor beta chains follows, all from one sample in a study of ipilimumab plus nivolumab after autologous stem cell transplantation. Measured with immunoSEQ multiplex PCR; TCRdb has only the in-frame clones, and not every one. The table has fewer than 20,000 clones, roughly 77% seen once. The sequences come from PBMCs, collected in a trial of ipilimumab plus nivolumab as post-transplant consolidation. The receptor set was obtained from a male donor with diffuse large B-cell lymphoma. Each CDR3 is given with its conserved first and last residue. Fields, in order: clone size, V gene, D gene, J gene, CDR3 DNA, CDR3 protein. D genes are given only for firm matches. A row's size may be missing; if present it is once, few, many or a size class.

medium-sized,TRBV7-8,.,TRBJ1-4,TGTGCCAGCAGCCATGACAGAGGTGGAGAAAAACTGTTTTTT,CASSHDRGGEKLFF
.,TRBV5-6,TRBD2,TRBJ2-7,TGTGCCAGCAGCTCATCTAGCGGGAGTACTGAGCAGTACTTC,CASSSSSGSTEQYF
.,TRBV9,.,TRBJ1-3,TGTGCCAGCAGCGTTGGGTTCTCTGGAAACACCATATATTTT,CASSVGFSGNTIYF
.,TRBV11-3,.,TRBJ2-5,TGTGCCAGCAGCCTACGATGGGAGGCTAGCAGGGAGACCCAGTACTTC,CASSLRWEASRETQYF
once,TRBV14,TRBD2,TRBJ2-7,TGTGCCAGCAGCCAGGCTAGCGGGATGTGGCAGTACTTC,CASSQASGMWQYF
.,TRBV29-1,.,TRBJ1-2,TGCAGCGTTGGCGGCCGCACTGGGTACACCTTC,CSVGGRTGYTF
.,TRBV4-3,.,TRBJ2-1,TGCGCCAACAGCCAAGATTTCGGCCTCTTTTTCTCCTACAATGAGCAGTTCTTC,CANSQDFGLFFSYNEQFF
.,TRBV29-1,.,TRBJ1-4,TGCAGCGTACGGCCAGCTAATGAAAAACTGTTTTTT,CSVRPANEKLFF
once,TRBV27,.,TRBJ2-3,TGTGCCAGCAGTCGAGTCCCAGATACGCAGTATTTT,CASSRVPDTQYF
few,TRBV4-3,TRBD1,TRBJ1-2,TGCGCCAGCAGCCAAGAGACAGGGGGCACTGTCTATGGCTACACCTTC,CASSQETGGTVYGYTF
.,TRBV15,TRBD2,TRBJ2-3,TGTGCCACCAGCAGGGAGACTAGCGGCACAGATACGCAGTATTTT,CATSRETSGTDTQYF
.,TRBV25-1,.,TRBJ1-2,TGTGCCAGCAGTCACTTCGGACGGACGAACTATGGCTACACCTTC,CASSHFGRTNYGYTF
.,TRBV5-6,TRBD2,TRBJ2-5,TGTGCCAGCAGCCCTGCGGGGGTCCTCCTGGGGGAGACCCAGTACTTC,CASSPAGVLLGETQYF
.,TRBV7-3,.,TRBJ2-3,TGTGCCAGCAGACTTACACCTACTAGCACAGATACGCAGTATTTT,CASRLTPTSTDTQYF
.,TRBV2,.,TRBJ2-7,TGTGCCAGCAGTCCCTTACTAGGGGACGAGCAGTACTTC,CASSPLLGDEQYF
.,TRBV7-2,.,TRBJ2-2,TGTGCCAGCAGCTTACTACCAGCGAACACCGGGGAGCTGTTTTTT,CASSLLPANTGELFF
.,TRBV30,TRBD1,TRBJ2-2,TGTGCCTGGAAGACCATCGGACAGGGATCCGGGGAGCTGTTTTTT,CAWKTIGQGSGELFF
.,TRBV9,TRBD1,TRBJ2-7,TGTGCCAGCAGCCCTCGGACAGGACCCTACGAGCAGTACTTC,CASSPRTGPYEQYF
.,TRBV19,.,TRBJ2-3,TGTGCCAGTAGTATCCCGGGATACACAGATACGCAGTATTTT,CASSIPGYTDTQYF
.,TRBV27,TRBD2,TRBJ2-2,TGTGCCAGCAGTTTCCGGGGGGGCGGGGAGCTGTTTTTT,CASSFRGGGELFF
.,TRBV5-1,.,TRBJ1-1,TGCGCCAGCAGCTTGGGGCAGGGATTAGGTGAAGCTTTCTTT,CASSLGQGLGEAFF
.,TRBV7-9,TRBD1,TRBJ1-1,TGTGCCAGCAGCGTAGGGACAGGGGGCTTCACTGAAGCTTTCTTT,CASSVGTGGFTEAFF
.,TRBV5-1,TRBD2,TRBJ2-3,TGCGCCAGCAGTCGCCGACTAGCGGGGGGCACAGATACGCAGTATTTT,CASSRRLAGGTDTQYF
medium-sized,TRBV29-1,TRBD1,TRBJ2-1,TGCAGCGCTGGGGGACAGTACAATGAGCAGTTCTTC,CSAGGQYNEQFF